This entry lists 8 T cell receptor beta chains sequenced from one sample in a study of CD8 T cells in Susac syndrome. Random hexamers were used to reverse transcribe an amount of roughly 0.5 to 1 ug RNA. In TCRdb, the immunoSEQ multiplex PCR reads were re-called with MiXCR into one record per CDR3 protein. The sample comprises under 200,000 distinct CDR3 sequences, roughly 96% of which are singletons, and roughly 0.16% rests with the top ten. The sequenced material came from CD8+ T cells from PBMCs. The receptors originated from a human donor with multiple sclerosis.

The gene calls are TRBV11-3 and TRBJ2-5; D gene ambiguous. Trimming removed 3 bases at V and 4 bases at J, with 12 bases between. The CDR3 totals 14 residues. Germline CDR1 and CDR2: SGHNT and YENEEA. CDR3 residues: CASSFRASLETQYF. CDR3 in DNA: TGTGCCAGCAGCTTCCGGGCCTCCTTAGAGACCCAGTACTTC.

The gene calls are TRBV5-1 and TRBJ2-1; D is unresolved. This CDR3 region has 16 residues. V was pared by 0 bases and J by 6 bases, with 16 bases between. CDR1 SGHRS and CDR2 YFSETQ come from the germline V gene. The CDR3 region has the DNA TGCGCCAGCAGCTTGGGAGCGCCCTACTTGCGCAATGAGCAGTTCTTC. Encoded protein: CASSLGAPYLRNEQFF.

This chain joins TRBV29-1 and TRBJ1-3; 8 nucleotides agree with TRBD1. Germline V lookup: CDR1 SQVTM, CDR2 ANQGSEA. CDR3 length: 13 residues. Trimming took 6 bases from V and 4 from J; bases not matched to a gene: 5. The CDR3 DNA reads as TGCAGCGTAGACAGGGGTTCGGGAAACACCATATATTTT. Translation gives CSVDRGSGNTIYF. The variable domain in full, completed from reference TRBV29-1 and TRBJ1-3, reads SAVISQKPSRDICQRGTSLTIQCQVDSQVTMMFWYRQQPGQSLTLIATANQGSEATYESGFVIDKFPISRPNLTFSTLTVSNMSPEDSSIYLCSVDRGSGNTIYFGEGSWLTVV.

V is TRBV20-1 and J is TRBJ2-5; 9 bases match TRBD2. The trim removed 5 bases at V and 5 bases at J, leaving 9 bases unmatched. Germline V gene sequence: CDR1 DFQATT, CDR2 SNEGSKA (reference sequence). This CDR3 comprises 14 residues. As DNA, the CDR3 is TGCAGTGCTCCGGCGCTAGCGGGATTTGAGACCCAGTACTTC. This gives the protein CSAPALAGFETQYF.

The rearrangement uses TRBV2 and TRBJ2-1; D is unresolved. The CDR3 loop spans 15 amino acids. The ends were cut back, 10 bases at V and 0 bases at J, with 16 bases in the middle. Germline lookup yields CDR1 SNHLY and CDR2 FYNNEI. The CDR3 loop reads CATPRVQSSYNEQFF. DNA for the CDR3: TGTGCCACCCCTCGGGTACAAAGCTCCTACAATGAGCAGTTCTTC.

This chain joins TRBV30 and TRBJ2-7, with D hard to call. Looked up from germline, CDR1 is GTSNPN and CDR2 is SVGIG (reference sequence). Trimming stripped 0 bases from V and 6 bases from J, with 12 bases between. The CDR3 has 13 residues. CDR3 bases: TGTGCCTGGAGTGTCTGGAAACGCGGCGAGCAGTACTTC. It codes for CAWSVWKRGEQYF.

DNA for the CDR3: TGTGCCAGCAGTCACCGTAGCCCCCCCTACGAGCAGTACTTC. Its protein is CASSHRSPPYEQYF. The gene calls are TRBV6-1 and TRBJ2-7; D not resolved. The CDR3 spans 14 residues. The germline V and J ends were trimmed by 5 bases and 2 bases, with 13 bases remaining between them. Germline CDR1 is MNHNS and CDR2 is SASEGT.

This sequence joins TRBV19 and TRBJ1-1; a possible D gene is TRBD1 (5 bases). Trimming removed 10 bases from V and 4 bases from J, with 16 bases in between. CDR1 LNHDA and CDR2 SQIVND come from the germline V gene (reference sequence). The CDR3 consists of 13 residues. CDR3 in DNA: TGTGCCATCCAGGGTTTGGGTTCCACTGAAGCTTTCTTT. Protein product: CAIQGLGSTEAFF.